These 8 T cell receptor beta chains were sequenced from one sample in a study of blood T cell repertoires in COVID-19. The assay was immunoSEQ multiplex PCR, and TCRdb's table has in-frame clones only and misses some. Found here are about 170,000 clones, 70% to 90% of them singletons; the top ten hold approximately 4%. The sequenced sample consisted of PBMCs or T cells enriched from blood (not recorded which). Receptors were obtained from a woman in her forties or fifties who had recovered from COVID-19.

This chain uses TRBV5-1 with TRBJ1-1; 7 nucleotides align to TRBD1. CDR3 length equals 15 residues. Trimming at V came to 2 bases and at J to 0 bases, leaving 4 bases not matched to a gene. The germline CDR1 and CDR2 sequences are SGHRS and YFSETQ. The CDR3 region has the DNA TGCGCCAGCAGCTTAGGACAGGCTATGAACACTGAAGCTTTCTTT. It yields the protein CASSLGQAMNTEAFF.

This clone was seen more than once but under ten times. The V gene is TRBV5-4, the J gene TRBJ1-4; 8 bases are a match to TRBD1. The V segment lost 4 bases and the J segment 5 bases; nucleotides outside the gene matches: 7. The CDR3 length is 15 residues. In germline, CDR1 is SGHNT, CDR2 YYREEE (reference sequence). Here the CDR3 reads CASSLGQGRNEKLFF. CDR3 DNA sequence: TGTGCCAGCAGCCTCGGACAGGGTAGGAATGAAAAACTGTTTTTT. The variable domain in full, completed from reference TRBV5-4 and TRBJ1-4, reads ETGVTQSPTHLIKTRGQQVTLRCSSQSGHNTVSWYQQALGQGPQFIFQYYREEENGRGNFPPRFSGLQFPNYSSELNVNALELDDSALYLCASSLGQGRNEKLFFGSGTQLSVL.

This clone was observed a handful of times. The genes are TRBV18 and TRBJ2-7; 14 nucleotides line up with TRBD2. The CDR3 is 15 amino acids. Trimming removed 3 bases from V and 4 bases from J; junction bases left unmatched: 2. Per germline, CDR1 KGHSH and CDR2 LQKENI. Here the CDR3 reads CASSPGTSGSYEQYV. CDR3 nucleotides: TGTGCCAGCTCACCGGGGACTAGCGGGAGTTACGAGCAGTACGTC.

This chain links TRBV11-3 with TRBJ1-1, with D possibly TRBD1 on 6 matching bases. V gave up 6 bases and J gave up 0 bases, with 14 bases separating them. CDR1 and CDR2 (germline): SGHNT, YENEEA. The CDR3 sequence is 15 residues long. For the CDR3, the DNA is TGTGCCAGCAGTTCTAGGACAGCCCTGAACACTGAAGCTTTCTTT. Translated, it gives CASSSRTALNTEAFF.

The rearrangement links TRBV10-1 to TRBJ2-5; D unresolved. Trimming shortened V by 3 bases and J by 5 bases, and 4 bases separated the two germline ends. The V gene's germline CDR1 is WNHNN and CDR2 SYGVQD (reference sequence). The CDR3 has 11 residues. Here the CDR3 reads CASSDMETQYF. CDR3 sequence (DNA): TGCGCCAGCAGTGATATGGAGACCCAGTACTTC.

This clone appeared a few times. The chain recombines TRBV21-1 with TRBJ2-5; TRBD2, the D gene given by the table, was not confirmed from the DNA. TRBV21-1 is marked as a pseudogene. The CDR3 has 15 amino acids. This CDR3 reads CASSNGRERGETQYF. The DNA of the CDR3 is TGTGCCAGCAGCAACGGGCGGGAGAGAGGAGAGACCCAGTACTTC.

The J gene is TRBJ2-1, the V gene TRBV7-8, with TRBD2 identical over 7 bases. The V gene's germline CDR1 is SGHVS and CDR2 FQNEAQ. Trimming took 5 bases from V and 10 from J; bases not matched to a gene: 8. This CDR3 has 13 residues. The CDR3 DNA sequence: TGTGCCAGCAGCCGGGACTGGGGGGGGGAGCAGTTCTTC. Translating gives CASSRDWGGEQFF.

This clone was seen only once. The V call is TRBV28, the J call TRBJ2-7, with D unresolved. Germline-derived CDR1 and CDR2 are MDHEN and SYDVKM. The V and J ends lost 8 bases and 6 bases respectively, with 14 bases between them. The CDR3 has 12 amino acids. The CDR3 DNA follows: TGTGCCAGCGCGGAGTGGGTGGGCGAGCAGTACGTC. Translation: CASAEWVGEQYV.